Below, 8 T cell receptor beta chains from the same sample are listed, as sequenced in a study of cytomegalovirus exposure and HLA in healthy donors. The table came from immunoSEQ multiplex PCR; TCRdb's copy has only in-frame clones and leaves some out. The sample has 45,000 to 55,000 clones; approximately 88% are singletons. The material sequenced was PBMCs. The receptors derive from a woman in her twenties or thirties in good health and CMV-seronegative.

There are many counts of this clone. The chain uses TRBV27 and TRBJ2-1; no reliable D call. CDR3 length: 14 amino acids. The germline V gene has CDR1 MNHEY and CDR2 SMNVEV (reference sequence). The V gene lost 2 bases and the J gene lost 0 bases, with 5 bases spanning the gap. The CDR3 bases are TGTGCCAGCAGTTTAGTGAGCTCCTACAATGAGCAGTTCTTC. Translation gives CASSLVSSYNEQFF.

This chain joins TRBV2 and TRBJ2-6; D may be TRBD1 (5 bases). CDR1 and CDR2 from the germline V gene are SNHLY and FYNNEI. Between the trimmed V and J ends, which lost 7 bases and 7 bases, there was a span of 11 bases. There are 13 residues in the CDR3. CDR3: CASIREAANVLTF. CDR3 sequence (DNA): TGTGCCAGCATCAGGGAAGCTGCCAACGTCCTGACTTTC. The whole variable domain, remainder taken from reference TRBV2 and TRBJ2-6, is EPEVTQTPSHQVTQMGQEVILRCVPISNHLYFYWYRQILGQKVEFLVSFYNNEISEKSEIFDDQFSVERPDGSNFTLKIRSTKLEDSAMYFCASIREAANVLTFGAGSRLTVL.

V is TRBV4-1 and J is TRBJ1-4; no reliable D call. V lost 0 bases to trimming and J lost 0 bases, with 8 bases between them. This CDR3 comprises 16 residues. Germline CDR1 and CDR2: MGHRA and YSYEKL. The CDR3 here is CASSQDEGATNEKLFF. CDR3 nucleotide sequence: TGCGCCAGCAGCCAAGACGAGGGTGCAACTAATGAAAAACTGTTTTTT.

The V call is TRBV7-2, the J call TRBJ1-2, with a tentative D call TRBD1 (5 bases). V was shortened by 5 bases and J by 2 bases, with 12 bases between the two germline ends. Germline assignment: CDR1 SGHTA and CDR2 FQGNSA. The CDR3 is 14 residues long. The DNA of the CDR3 is TGTGCCAGCAGCCCCGCAGACAGAAACTATGGCTACACCTTC. Amino acids: CASSPADRNYGYTF.

The chain couples TRBV18 to TRBJ2-7, with TRBD1 identical over 9 bases. The CDR3 runs to 15 residues. The J segment lost 4 bases and the V segment lost 4 bases, leaving 8 bases of the junction unmatched. The germline CDR1 and CDR2 sequences are KGHSH and LQKENI. The CDR3: CASSQGQGLSYEQYF. The CDR3 DNA is TGTGCCAGCTCACAGGGACAGGGCCTGTCTTACGAGCAGTACTTC.

The chain uses TRBV5-5 and TRBJ2-7; 7 bases map to TRBD2. Trimming removed 4 bases from V and 6 bases from J; junction bases left unmatched: 13. The CDR3 runs 15 residues. CDR1 SGHKS and CDR2 YYEKEE come from the germline V gene (reference sequence). The CDR3 sequence: CASSGVAGVLREQYF. For the CDR3, the DNA is TGTGCCAGCAGCGGGGTCGCGGGAGTACTTCGCGAGCAGTACTTC.

This chain joins TRBV25-1 and TRBJ2-7, with D possibly TRBD1 on 5 matching bases. Trimming stripped 5 bases from V and 0 bases from J, with 11 bases between. CDR3 length: 14 amino acids. Germline CDR1 reads MGHDK; CDR2 reads SYGVNS. In DNA, the CDR3 is TGTGCCAGCAGTATGGGGCGGAGCTCCTACGAGCAGTACTTC. It encodes CASSMGRSSYEQYF.

The CDR3 DNA reads as TGTGCCAGCAGCTCGGGACAGGGTAACTATGGCTACACCTTC. Amino acid sequence: CASSSGQGNYGYTF. The rearrangement links TRBV7-2 to TRBJ1-2, with 9 bases that match TRBD1. Looked up from germline, CDR1 is SGHTA and CDR2 is FQGNSA. The CDR3 consists of 14 residues. V shed 4 bases, J shed 1 base, and the junction held 1 base outside the gene matches.